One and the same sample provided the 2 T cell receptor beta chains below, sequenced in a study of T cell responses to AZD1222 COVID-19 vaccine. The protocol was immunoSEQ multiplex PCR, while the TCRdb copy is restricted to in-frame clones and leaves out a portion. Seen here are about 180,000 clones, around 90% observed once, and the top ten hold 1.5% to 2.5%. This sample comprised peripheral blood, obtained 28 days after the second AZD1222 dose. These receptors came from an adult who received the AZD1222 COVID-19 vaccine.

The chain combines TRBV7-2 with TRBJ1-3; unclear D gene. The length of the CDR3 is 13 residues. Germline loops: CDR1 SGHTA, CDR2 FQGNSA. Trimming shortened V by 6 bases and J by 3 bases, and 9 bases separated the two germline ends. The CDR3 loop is CASRLGYGNTIYF. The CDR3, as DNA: TGTGCCAGCAGACTGGGATATGGAAACACCATATATTTT.

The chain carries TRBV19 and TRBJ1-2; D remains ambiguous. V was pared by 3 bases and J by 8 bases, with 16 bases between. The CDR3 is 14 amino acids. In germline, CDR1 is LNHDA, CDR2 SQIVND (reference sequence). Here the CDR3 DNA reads TGTGCCAGTAGTATTCCCCGCCGACATGAGGGCTACACCTTC. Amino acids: CASSIPRRHEGYTF.